The rows below give T cell receptor beta chains drawn from one sample of a study of CD8 T cells in Susac syndrome. A single record per CDR3 protein comes from TCRdb applying MiXCR to the immunoSEQ multiplex PCR reads. Counted here are some 200,000 distinct CDR3 sequences, nearly 95% occurring once; the ten biggest clones make up under 0.095%. The sample was CD4+ T cells from PBMCs. The receptors were gathered from a human donor with multiple sclerosis. CDR3s include the opening cysteine and the closing phenylalanine or tryptophan. A D gene is named only where the DNA matches it firmly. Size is omitted from some rows. Given values are once, few, many or a class for expanded clones.

J gene | D gene | V gene | clone size | CDR3 protein | CDR3 DNA
TRBJ2-1 | - | TRBV19 | - | CASRRAVLSYNEQFF | TGTGCCAGTCGGCGGGCGGTACTATCCTACAATGAGCAGTTCTTC
TRBJ2-7 | TRBD2 | TRBV7-3 | - | CASSPSGGYEQYF | TGTGCCAGCAGCCCCTCGGGAGGGTACGAGCAGTACTTC
TRBJ1-5 | - | TRBV20-1 | - | CSARDPYSNQPQHF | TGCAGTGCCAGGGACCCATATAGCAATCAGCCCCAGCATTTT
TRBJ1-2 | - | TRBV2 | - | CASSAEGNYGYTF | TGTGCCAGCAGTGCGGAAGGAAACTATGGCTACACCTTC
TRBJ2-3 | - | TRBV29-1 | - | CSGAWDTQYF | TGCAGCGGTGCTTGGGATACGCAGTATTTT
TRBJ2-5 | - | TRBV12-3/TRBV12-4 | - | CASRPTGGEETQYF | TGTGCCAGCAGGCCAACAGGGGGGGAGGAGACCCAGTACTTC
TRBJ1-1 | - | TRBV12-3/TRBV12-4 | - | CASRPIAWARDTEAFF | TGTGCCAGCAGACCAATAGCTTGGGCCCGGGACACTGAAGCTTTCTTT
TRBJ1-2 | - | TRBV6-5 | - | CASSRTVGSGYTF | TGTGCCAGCAGTCGGACGGTCGGCAGTGGCTACACCTTC
TRBJ2-5 | - | TRBV6-5 | - | CASSLGLEETQYF | TGTGCCAGCAGTCTCGGACTTGAAGAGACCCAGTACTTC
TRBJ1-2 | TRBD1 | TRBV4-2 | - | CASSQERTGSYGYTF | TGTGCCAGCAGCCAAGAGAGGACAGGTAGTTATGGCTACACCTTC
TRBJ2-3 | - | TRBV29-1 | - | CSVDRGARDTQYF | TGCAGCGTTGACCGGGGGGCGCGGGATACGCAGTATTTT
TRBJ2-1 | TRBD2 | TRBV7-9 | - | CASSPAGGLTDEQFF | TGTGCCAGCAGCCCAGCGGGAGGGCTGACTGATGAGCAGTTCTTC
TRBJ2-1 | - | TRBV29-1 | - | CSANGDGGNEQFF | TGCAGCGCGAACGGGGACGGTGGCAATGAGCAGTTCTTC
TRBJ1-5 | - | TRBV3-1 | - | CASSHRAISNQPQHF | TGTGCCAGCAGCCACAGGGCTATAAGCAATCAGCCCCAGCATTTT
TRBJ2-7 | TRBD1 | TRBV15 | - | CATSRARDSSYEQYF | TGTGCCACCAGCAGGGCCCGGGACAGTTCCTACGAGCAGTACTTC
TRBJ1-5 | - | TRBV12-3/TRBV12-4 | - | CASSSSRAQHF | TGTGCCAGCAGTTCCTCTCGAGCCCAGCATTTT
TRBJ2-1 | - | TRBV20-1 | - | CSARVARSNEQFF | TGCAGTGCTAGAGTGGCGCGGAGCAATGAGCAGTTCTTC
TRBJ2-4 | TRBD1 | TRBV12-5 | - | CASGLGWTGLGDIQYF | TGTGCTAGTGGTTTGGGATGGACAGGGTTAGGGGACATTCAGTACTTC
TRBJ2-1 | TRBD2 | TRBV12-3/TRBV12-4 | - | CASSSLAGPPPEQFF | TGTGCCAGCAGTTCTCTAGCGGGACCCCCTCCAGAGCAGTTCTTC
TRBJ2-7 | - | TRBV13 | - | CASSLGRAGPYF | TGTGCCAGCAGCCTAGGACGGGCTGGGCCCTATTTC
TRBJ2-1 | TRBD2 | TRBV6-6 | - | CAIEGDSGGKQFF | TGTGCCATCGAGGGGGATAGCGGGGGTAAGCAGTTCTTC
TRBJ1-5 | - | TRBV30 | - | CASSGGISNQPQHF | TGTGCCTCCTCTGGGGGAATTAGCAATCAGCCCCAGCATTTT
TRBJ2-7 | TRBD2 | TRBV4-2 | once | CASSQDKGRLAVHYEQYF | TGTGCCAGCAGCCAAGATAAGGGAAGGCTAGCGGTCCACTACGAGCAGTACTTC
TRBJ2-1 | - | TRBV7-9 | - | CASSLRSTGQDEQFF | TGTGCCAGCAGCTTACGATCCACTGGCCAGGATGAGCAGTTCTTC
TRBJ1-2 | TRBD1 | TRBV6-5 | - | CASTDRGWDYGYTF | TGTGCCAGCACCGACAGGGGATGGGACTATGGCTACACCTTC
TRBJ1-1 | - | TRBV3-1 | few | CASSQVGNTEAFF | TGTGCCAGCAGCCAAGTAGGGAACACTGAAGCTTTCTTT
TRBJ2-5 | - | TRBV29-1 | - | CSVEQEPQYF | TGCAGCGTTGAACAAGAGCCCCAGTACTTC
TRBJ1-1 | TRBD1 | TRBV9 | once | CASSVGTGVNTEAFF | TGTGCCAGCAGCGTGGGGACAGGGGTGAACACTGAAGCTTTCTTT
TRBJ2-7 | - | TRBV11-2 | - | CASSSLGWKRADEQYF | TGTGCCAGCAGTTCACTAGGGTGGAAACGGGCAGACGAGCAGTACTTC